This T cell receptor (beta chain) was recovered during a study of radiation and T cells in renal cell carcinoma. The germline V gene has CDR1 SGHTA and CDR2 FQGNSA. The V segment lost 7 bases and the J segment 1 base; nucleotides outside the gene matches: 4. The CDR3 is made up of 14 amino acids. TCRdb's table, derived via immunoSEQ multiplex PCR, lists solely in-frame clones and lacks some. The data contain fewer than 25,000 clones, 45% to 65% of them singletons. Treatment indicated: treatment-naive control, cytoreductive nephrectomy. The rearrangement joins TRBV7-2 to TRBJ1-1, with 9 nucleotides matching TRBD1. The clonotype was recovered from a human donor with renal cell carcinoma. This specimen was tumor tissue, taken from a patient whose treatment was nephrectomy without radiotherapy. The CDR3 DNA is TGTGCCAGCAAGACAGGGGGGAGGAACACTGAAGCTTTCTTT. As protein: CASKTGGRNTEAFF.